Below, one TCR beta chain is given with its context. This entry is derived from a study of shared T cell receptors in the human thymus. This CDR3 contains 15 residues. From germline, CDR1 is MNHEY and CDR2 SMNVEV (reference sequence). Trimming at V came to 5 bases and at J to 8 bases, leaving 12 bases not matched to a gene. Data came from immunoSEQ multiplex PCR; TCRdb stores just in-frame clones and leaves some out. This sample carries about 660,000 clones, more than 75% of them seen once, and the ten largest clones take 0.0094%. This same sample was also taken into another study, of human thymus T cells. That study adds: Healthy Finnish infants undergoing corrective surgery for congenital heart defects were used as donors. Surgeons resected thymus tissue during corrective heart surgery. V and J gene usage appeared biased in thymic and blood repertoires.

Sequenced: thymocytes. The source is a boy in the first two years of life with a congenital heart defect. V is TRBV27 and J is TRBJ2-1; TRBD2 matches 7 bases. DNA of the CDR3: TGTGCCAGCAGTCGGAAATCGGGACTATTCGATGAGCAGTTCTTC. It specifies CASSRKSGLFDEQFF.